This T cell receptor (beta chain) was profiled in a study of T cell clonotyping in hematopoietic cell transplantation. Germline assignment: CDR1 ENHRY and CDR2 SYGVKD. This CDR3 is built from 13 residues. The trim removed 10 bases at V and 4 bases at J, leaving 8 bases unmatched. The repertoire was sequenced with immunoSEQ multiplex PCR; TCRdb's copy has only in-frame clones and lacks some. The table shows several thousand clones, with approximately 87% occurring only once. The chain has TRBV10-3 and TRBJ2-3, with 7 nucleotides matching TRBD1. Sequences were derived from PBMCs, sampled 180 days after allogeneic stem cell transplant. The sequence was obtained from a human patient who had an allogeneic stem cell transplant, so the T cells may come from the graft donor. The donor label of this sample is uncertain. Some clones in this sample may be carry-over from other donors' samples. This CDR3 is CANRGGPSDTQYF. CDR3 sequence (DNA): TGTGCCAACAGGGGCGGGCCCTCAGATACGCAGTATTTT.